This T cell receptor beta chain was retrieved from a study of blood T cell repertoires in COVID-19. Study in general: Sample material is recorded as cDNA or gDNA derived from T cells, B-cell-depleted T cells, or PBMCs.

Germline CDR1 SEHNR, CDR2 FQNEAQ (reference sequence). The trim removed 0 bases at V and 1 base at J, leaving 4 bases unmatched. The CDR3 length is 16 residues. Assay: immunoSEQ multiplex PCR; the TCRdb copy retains only in-frame clones and omits some. The repertoire holds hundreds of thousands of clones, around 89% seen once, with roughly 1.1% in the top ten. Sequenced material: PBMCs or T cells enriched from blood (not recorded which). This TCR came from a man aged 25-45 years who had recovered from COVID-19. The rearrangement joins TRBV7-9 to TRBJ1-2; 8 bases are a match to TRBD1. The CDR3 DNA reads as TGTGCCAGCAGCTTAGCAGGGGGACAGGTTAACTATGGCTACACCTTC. It translates to CASSLAGGQVNYGYTF.